What follows are 21 T cell receptor beta chains derived from one specimen sequenced in a study of blood T cell repertoires in COVID-19. Libraries were prepared by immunoSEQ multiplex PCR; TCRdb keeps only in-frame clonotypes and omits some of them. The sample holds 250,000 to 350,000 clones, roughly 84% seen once. Specimen: peripheral blood. The receptors stem from a human donor with COVID-19, enrolled during active disease. The donor label of this sample is uncertain.

The chain links TRBV3-1 (or the pseudogene TRBV3-2) to TRBJ1-2; the match to TRBD1 covers 8 bases. Trimming cost V 1 base and J 6 bases; bases outside gene matches: 4. The CDR3 covers 14 residues. Germline CDR1 LGHDT, CDR2 YNNKEL (reference sequence). The chain's CDR3 is CASSQARGRDGYTF. CDR3 nucleotide sequence: TGTGCCAGCAGCCAAGCCAGGGGGCGAGATGGCTACACCTTC.

The rearrangement uses TRBV29-1 and TRBJ2-7; 9 bases are shared with TRBD1. Per germline, CDR1 SQVTM and CDR2 ANQGSEA. This CDR3 has 13 amino acids. V was clipped by 5 bases and J by 4 bases; unmatched bases: 6. The CDR3 here is CSVPGQGGYEQYF. CDR3 bases: TGCAGCGTTCCGGGACAGGGTGGATACGAGCAGTACTTC.

The chain combines TRBV29-1 with TRBJ2-5; D is uncertain. Per germline, CDR1 SQVTM and CDR2 ANQGSEA. The CDR3 sequence is 13 residues long. The ends were cut back, 0 bases at V and 7 bases at J, with 12 bases in the middle. The CDR3 loop reads CSVEDVTDGTQYF. The CDR3 DNA sequence: TGCAGCGTTGAAGACGTAACAGACGGGACCCAGTACTTC.

This sequence joins TRBV30 and TRBJ1-4; no clear D. The CDR3 is made up of 15 amino acids. The germline V gene encodes CDR1 GTSNPN and CDR2 SVGIG (reference sequence). The V and J ends lost 3 bases and 0 bases respectively, with 11 bases between them. CDR3 sequence: CAWSHIPATNEKLFF. In DNA form, the CDR3 reads TGTGCCTGGAGCCACATCCCTGCAACTAATGAAAAACTGTTTTTT.

The CDR3 DNA sequence: TGTGCCAGCGCGGACAGAAACTATGGCTACACCTTC. Protein sequence: CASADRNYGYTF. This rearrangement joins TRBV5-6 to TRBJ1-2, with D possibly TRBD1 on 6 matching bases. Trimming removed 7 bases from V and 2 bases from J, with 9 bases in between. Germline V gives CDR1 SGHDT, CDR2 YYEEEE. The length of the CDR3 is 12 residues.

J is TRBJ1-5 and V is TRBV10-3; 9 bases fit TRBD1. In germline, CDR1 is ENHRY, CDR2 SYGVKD. CDR3 length: 18 residues. The J segment lost 5 bases and the V segment lost 3 bases, leaving 14 bases of the junction unmatched. The CDR3 DNA reads as TGTGCCATCAGTGACGCGGGGCTCGGGACAGGGTGGGATCAGCCCCAGCATTTT. Its translation is CAISDAGLGTGWDQPQHF.

The chain couples TRBV12-3 or TRBV12-4 to TRBJ2-7; no reliable D call. Trimming cost V 0 bases and J 5 bases, with 8 bases left between them. CDR3 size: 13 residues. The CDR3 DNA is TGTGCCAGCAGTTTAGCACGTCAGGACGAGCAGTACTTC. Residues: CASSLARQDEQYF.

This chain joins TRBV7-3 and TRBJ2-3; D might be TRBD2 (5 bases). The CDR3 runs 16 residues. V lost 1 base to trimming and J lost 2 bases, with 13 bases between them. Germline lookup yields CDR1 SGHTA and CDR2 FQGTGA. CDR3 sequence (DNA): TGTGCCAGCAGCTTAAACGGGGTAACCCTCACAGATACGCAGTATTTT. This gives the protein CASSLNGVTLTDTQYF.

The chain employs TRBV2 and TRBJ1-2; TRBD1 agrees at 7 bases. CDR3 size: 15 residues. The V gene end was trimmed by 2 bases and the J gene end by 5 bases; junction bases not matched to a gene: 8. In germline, CDR1 is SNHLY, CDR2 FYNNEI. The CDR3 sequence: CASSELGQPPYGYTF. The CDR3 DNA reads as TGTGCCAGCAGTGAATTGGGACAGCCCCCTTATGGCTACACCTTC.

The CDR3 reads CASSPETRNNNEQFF. CDR3 nucleotide sequence: TGTGCCAGCTCACCTGAGACTAGGAATAACAATGAGCAGTTCTTC. The chain carries TRBV18 and TRBJ2-1; D might be TRBD2 (6 bases). Trimming pared 3 bases from V and 5 bases from J, leaving 14 bases between. Germline V gene data show CDR1 as KGHSH and CDR2 as LQKENI. The CDR3 runs 15 residues.

V is TRBV27 and J is TRBJ2-5; 10 bases agree with TRBD2. Trimming cost V 0 bases and J 5 bases; bases outside gene matches: 15. The CDR3 has 19 amino acids. Germline CDR1 MNHEY, CDR2 SMNVEV (reference sequence). The CDR3, as DNA: TGTGCCAGCAGTTTATCCGCGCTAGCGGGAGAGCTGAAGTGGGAGACCCAGTACTTC. This gives the protein CASSLSALAGELKWETQYF.

The chain couples TRBV10-3 to TRBJ2-1; 14 bases agree with TRBD2. This CDR3 has 14 amino acids. Germline trimming cut 9 bases from V and 7 bases from J; bases unmatched to any gene: 5. Germline V gives CDR1 ENHRY, CDR2 SYGVKD. This chain's CDR3 is CAMGLAGEGNEQFF. DNA of the CDR3: TGTGCCATGGGACTAGCGGGAGAAGGGAATGAGCAGTTCTTC.

This clone was found once. This chain connects TRBV6-6 to TRBJ1-6; D unresolved. The CDR3 length is 13 residues. Between the trimmed V and J ends, which lost 6 bases and 7 bases, there was a span of 10 bases. Germline CDR1 reads MNHNY; CDR2 reads SVGAGI (reference sequence). The CDR3 reads CASREIENSPLHF. The CDR3, as DNA: TGTGCCAGCAGAGAAATAGAAAATTCACCCCTCCACTTT.

This clone appeared a few times. The rearrangement uses TRBV3-1 (or the pseudogene TRBV3-2) and TRBJ2-5; D unclear. V was clipped by 3 bases and J by 7 bases, with 12 bases between them. Germline lookup yields CDR1 LGHDT and CDR2 YNNKEL (reference sequence). The CDR3 has 13 amino acids. This CDR3 reads CASSQGREVTQYF. The CDR3 DNA is TGTGCCAGCAGCCAGGGTCGCGAGGTGACCCAGTACTTC.

The chain joins TRBV7-3 to TRBJ1-6; 7 bases line up with TRBD1. J was trimmed by 5 bases and V by 2 bases; bases with no gene match: 3. Per the germline V gene, CDR1 is SGHTA and CDR2 is FQGTGA. The CDR3 runs 15 residues. The CDR3 DNA reads as TGTGCCAGCAGCTTAGTCGGGACAGATAATTCACCCCTCCACTTT. This gives the protein CASSLVGTDNSPLHF.

The chain combines TRBV3-1 (or the pseudogene TRBV3-2) with TRBJ1-1; the D gene is possibly TRBD1 (5 bases). Germline loops: CDR1 LGHDT, CDR2 YNNKEL (reference sequence). Trimming took off 5 bases at V and 5 bases at J, with 18 bases between the two ends. CDR3 length equals 15 residues. CDR3 sequence reads: CASSNLLRVGTEAFF. The CDR3 DNA sequence: TGTGCCAGCAGCAACCTGCTCAGGGTAGGGACTGAAGCTTTCTTT.

The rearrangement uses TRBV3-1 (or the pseudogene TRBV3-2) and TRBJ2-7, with 12 bases that match TRBD2. This CDR3 contains 16 residues. Germline CDR1 LGHDT, CDR2 YNNKEL (reference sequence). The V and J ends lost 4 bases and 4 bases, in that order; junction bases with no gene match: 8. The CDR3 nucleotides read TGTGCCAGCAGCCGAAGTCAACTAGCGGGAGGTTACGAGCAGTACTTC. Amino acid sequence: CASSRSQLAGGYEQYF.

V usage is TRBV29-1 and J usage is TRBJ2-1; TRBD2 matches 7 bases. The CDR3 extends over 13 amino acids. CDR1 and CDR2 from the germline V gene are SQVTM and ANQGSEA. V dropped 7 bases and J dropped 2; count of bases not matched to a gene: 5. CDR3 sequence (DNA): TGCAGCGCGTTTGGACTAGCCTACAATGAGCAGTTCTTC. Amino acids: CSAFGLAYNEQFF.

J is TRBJ1-2 and V is TRBV20-1; TRBD1 is a possible D gene (5 bases). The germline gives CDR1 DFQATT, CDR2 SNEGSKA (reference sequence). The CDR3 spans 15 residues. The V gene lost 3 bases and the J gene lost 7 bases, with 21 bases spanning the gap. Here the CDR3 DNA reads TGCAGTGCTAGTGACGCAGGAGTAGGGGTTGTTGGCTACACCTTC. Amino acid sequence: CSASDAGVGVVGYTF.

The V gene is TRBV28, the J gene TRBJ1-2, with a weak D call TRBD1 (6 bases). From germline, CDR1 is MDHEN and CDR2 SYDVKM. The length of the CDR3 is 15 residues. V lost 6 bases and J 0 bases, leaving 14 bases between the germline ends. As DNA, the CDR3 is TGTGCCAGCAGCGAACCCGCAGGGGCTAACTATGGCTACACCTTC. Protein: CASSEPAGANYGYTF.

This clone was seen once. The chain couples TRBV11-2 to TRBJ2-7, with a tentative D call TRBD2 (5 bases). Per germline, CDR1 SGHAT and CDR2 FQNNGV. This CDR3 is built from 14 residues. Deletions cut 6 bases from V and 2 bases from J, with 14 bases between. This CDR3 is CASRYSGLTYEQYF. The CDR3 nucleotides read TGTGCCAGCAGGTACAGTGGACTGACCTACGAGCAGTACTTC.